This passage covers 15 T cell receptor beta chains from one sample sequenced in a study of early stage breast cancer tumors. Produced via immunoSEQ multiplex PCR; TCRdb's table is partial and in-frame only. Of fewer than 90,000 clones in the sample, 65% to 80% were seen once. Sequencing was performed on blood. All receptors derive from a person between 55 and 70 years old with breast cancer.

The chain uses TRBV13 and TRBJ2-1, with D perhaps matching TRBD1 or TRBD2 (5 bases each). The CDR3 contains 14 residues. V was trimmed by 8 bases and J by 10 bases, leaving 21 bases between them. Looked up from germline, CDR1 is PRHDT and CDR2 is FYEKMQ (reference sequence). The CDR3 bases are TGTGCCAGCCGACTTCGGGGCCCTACTGAAGAGCAGTTCTTC. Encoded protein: CASRLRGPTEEQFF.

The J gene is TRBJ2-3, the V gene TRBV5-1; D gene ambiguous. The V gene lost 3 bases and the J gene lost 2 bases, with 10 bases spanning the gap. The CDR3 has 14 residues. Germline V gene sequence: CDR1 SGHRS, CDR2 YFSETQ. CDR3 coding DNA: TGCGCCAGCAGCTACGGCGGTATCACAGATACGCAGTATTTT. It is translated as CASSYGGITDTQYF.

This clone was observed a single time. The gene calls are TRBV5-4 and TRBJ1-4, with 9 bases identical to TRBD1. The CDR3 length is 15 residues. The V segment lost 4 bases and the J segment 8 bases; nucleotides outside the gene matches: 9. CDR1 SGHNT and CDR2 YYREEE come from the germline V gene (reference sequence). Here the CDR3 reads CASSGTGTNREKLFF. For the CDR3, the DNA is TGTGCCAGCAGCGGGACAGGGACAAACAGGGAAAAACTGTTTTTT.

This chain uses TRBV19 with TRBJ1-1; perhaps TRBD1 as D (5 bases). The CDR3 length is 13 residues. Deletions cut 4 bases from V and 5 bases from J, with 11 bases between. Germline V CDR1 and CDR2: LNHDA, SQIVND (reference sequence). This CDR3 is CASSRQGPTEAFF. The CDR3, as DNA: TGTGCCAGTAGTAGGCAGGGTCCGACTGAAGCTTTCTTT.

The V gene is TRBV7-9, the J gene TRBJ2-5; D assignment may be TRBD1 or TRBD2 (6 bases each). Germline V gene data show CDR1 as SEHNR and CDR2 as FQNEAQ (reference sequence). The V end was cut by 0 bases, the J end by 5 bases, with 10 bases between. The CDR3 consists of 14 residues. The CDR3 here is CASSLAGGWETQYF. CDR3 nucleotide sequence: TGTGCCAGCAGCTTAGCGGGGGGCTGGGAGACCCAGTACTTC.

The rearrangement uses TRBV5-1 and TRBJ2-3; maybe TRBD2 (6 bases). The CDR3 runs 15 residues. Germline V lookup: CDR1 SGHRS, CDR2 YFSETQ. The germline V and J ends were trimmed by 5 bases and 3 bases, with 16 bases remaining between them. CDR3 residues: CASSSAGGGTDTQYF. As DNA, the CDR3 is TGCGCCAGCAGTTCAGCGGGTGGTGGGACAGATACGCAGTATTTT.

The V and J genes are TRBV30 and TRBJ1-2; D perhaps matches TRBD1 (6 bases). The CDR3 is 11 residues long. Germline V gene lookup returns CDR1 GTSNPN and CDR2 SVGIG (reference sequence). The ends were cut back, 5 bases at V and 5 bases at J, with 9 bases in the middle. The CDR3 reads CAWGQIYGYTF. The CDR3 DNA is TGTGCCTGGGGACAGATTTATGGCTACACCTTC.

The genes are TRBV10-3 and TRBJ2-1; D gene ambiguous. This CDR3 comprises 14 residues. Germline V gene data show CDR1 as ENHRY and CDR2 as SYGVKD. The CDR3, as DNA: TGTGCTTCACATCAGAGCACTGCTGTCGATGAGCAGTTCTTC. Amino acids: CASHQSTAVDEQFF.

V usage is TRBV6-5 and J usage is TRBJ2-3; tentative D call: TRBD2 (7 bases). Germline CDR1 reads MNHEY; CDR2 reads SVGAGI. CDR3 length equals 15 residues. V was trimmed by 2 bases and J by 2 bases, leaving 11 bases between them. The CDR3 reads CASSYGGGVTDTQYF. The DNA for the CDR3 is TGTGCCAGCAGTTACGGCGGGGGCGTCACAGATACGCAGTATTTT.

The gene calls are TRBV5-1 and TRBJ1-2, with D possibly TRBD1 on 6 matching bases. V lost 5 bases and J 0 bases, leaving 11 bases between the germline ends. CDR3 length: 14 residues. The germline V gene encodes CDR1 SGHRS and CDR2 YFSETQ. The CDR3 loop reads CASSSTGSNYGYTF. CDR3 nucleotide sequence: TGCGCCAGCAGTAGCACAGGGTCTAACTATGGCTACACCTTC. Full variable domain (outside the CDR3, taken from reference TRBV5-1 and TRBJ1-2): KAGVTQTPRYLIKTRGQQVTLSCSPISGHRSVSWYQQTPGQGLQFLFEYFSETQRNKGNFPGRFSGRQFSNSRSEMNVSTLELGDSALYLCASSSTGSNYGYTFGSGTRLTVV.

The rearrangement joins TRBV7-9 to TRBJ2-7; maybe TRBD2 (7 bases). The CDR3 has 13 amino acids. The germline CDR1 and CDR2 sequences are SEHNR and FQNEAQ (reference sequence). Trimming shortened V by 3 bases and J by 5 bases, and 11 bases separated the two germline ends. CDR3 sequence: CASSLRGPHEQYF. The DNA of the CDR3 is TGTGCCAGCAGCTTGCGGGGGCCCCACGAGCAGTACTTC.

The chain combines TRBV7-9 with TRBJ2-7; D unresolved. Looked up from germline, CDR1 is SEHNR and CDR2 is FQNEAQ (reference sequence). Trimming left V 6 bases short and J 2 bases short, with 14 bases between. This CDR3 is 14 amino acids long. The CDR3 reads CASRMNPATYEQYF. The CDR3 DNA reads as TGTGCCAGCAGGATGAACCCAGCGACCTACGAGCAGTACTTC.

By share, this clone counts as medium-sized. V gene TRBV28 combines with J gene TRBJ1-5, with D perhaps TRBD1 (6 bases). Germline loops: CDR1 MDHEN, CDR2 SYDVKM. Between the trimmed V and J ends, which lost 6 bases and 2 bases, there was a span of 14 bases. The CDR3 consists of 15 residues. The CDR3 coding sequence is TGTGCCAGCAGATACGGGGGGCGCGGCAATCAGCCCCAGCATTTT. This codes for CASRYGGRGNQPQHF.

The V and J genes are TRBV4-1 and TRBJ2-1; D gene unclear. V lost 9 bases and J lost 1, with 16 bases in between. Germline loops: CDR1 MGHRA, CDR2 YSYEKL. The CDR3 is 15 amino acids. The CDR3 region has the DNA TGCGCCAGTACCACGGAAACCGGATCCTACAATGAGCAGTTCTTC. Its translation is CASTTETGSYNEQFF.

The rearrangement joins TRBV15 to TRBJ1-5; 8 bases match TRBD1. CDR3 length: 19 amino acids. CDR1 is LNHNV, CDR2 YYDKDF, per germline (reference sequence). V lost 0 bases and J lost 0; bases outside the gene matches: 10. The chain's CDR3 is CATSRDYGTGGYSNQPQHF. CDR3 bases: TGTGCCACCAGCAGAGATTATGGGACAGGCGGTTATAGCAATCAGCCCCAGCATTTT.